This T cell receptor beta chain was documented in a study of shared clonotypes between healthy human individuals. For this clone: The same CDR3 also results from other DNA sequences found in this sample.

CD4+ cells were split into CD45RA+ naive and CD45RA-negative memory subsets. As originally analysed: In the immunoSEQ data, sequences were junction-only and lacked quality scores, so filtering differed. Sequenced by immunoSEQ multiplex PCR; TCRdb stores in-frame clones only, minus some. That table supplies the V and J calls and clone size; D and trimming were determined from the DNA. The top ten clones hold more than 0.35% of a sample with 2 million to 3 million clones, 93% of them seen once. This CDR3 has 15 amino acids. Looked up from germline, CDR1 is MDHEN and CDR2 is SYDVKM. The junction had 10 bases not matched to a gene; V was cut back by 5 bases and J by 3 bases.

Specimen: naive CD4+ T cells from PBMCs. The subset: CD45RA+ positively selected. The clonotype was recovered from a man younger than 35 in good health. Some clones in this sample may be carry-over from other donors' samples. V is TRBV28 and J is TRBJ2-7, with 7 bases identical to TRBD1. The CDR3 region is CASSPPRPGGYEQYF. The CDR3 nucleotides read TGTGCCAGCAGTCCCCCCCGGCCAGGGGGCTACGAGCAGTACTTC.